Listed here is a single T cell receptor (beta chain). Losses at the gene ends were 5 bases for V and 6 bases for J; bases not matched to a gene: 10. CDR3 length equals 15 residues. Germline CDR1 reads KGHDR; CDR2 reads SFDVKD. The TCR beta profiling, which covered VDJ combination and CDR3 sequence, was carried out using genomic DNA as the template. TCRdb re-called the reads through MiXCR, storing one row per CDR3 protein. The sample shows some 140,000 distinct CDR3 sequences, approximately 52% of them seen only once. Only patients with CD8+CD57+ cell expansion on flow cytometry were chosen for sequencing. The study sampled blood from patients who had received no therapy. The record originates from a study of CD8+CD57+ T cells in acquired aplastic anemia. Study summary: The mean DNA yield obtained from sorted CD4+ and CD8+ cells came to around 3 ug.

The chain recombines TRBV24-1 with TRBJ2-7; 9 nucleotides line up with TRBD2. This clonotype originated in a human donor with aplastic anemia. Input material: sorted CD4+, CD8+, or CD8+CD57+ T cells (not recorded which) from PBMCs. The CDR3 loop is CATSAPAGGRSEQYF. For the CDR3, the DNA is TGTGCCACCAGTGCCCCCGCGGGGGGGAGGAGCGAGCAGTACTTC.